A selection of T cell receptor beta chains follows, all from one sample in a study of Graves' ophthalmopathy and Graves' hyperthyroidism. Each CDR3 protein is one row after TCRdb ran MiXCR on the multiplex PCR reads. The sample records fewer than 650,000 distinct CDR3 sequences, over 20% being singletons. Sequenced sample: peripheral blood. The source of these receptors is a woman aged 18-29 years with stable Graves' hyperthyroidism. Some clones in this sample may be carry-over from other donors' samples. Each CDR3 is given with its conserved first and last residue. D genes are given only for firm matches. Clone sizes are given selectively: once, few, many, or a class where the clone is expanded.

d_call: NA; clone_size: few; j_call: TRBJ2-7; v_call: TRBV5-5; cdr3_aa: CASSAEPYEQYF; cdr3_nt: TGTGCCAGCAGCGCGGAACCCTACGAGCAGTACTTC
d_call: NA; clone_size: many; j_call: TRBJ1-5; v_call: TRBV6-2/TRBV6-3; cdr3_aa: CASSYSGQQPQHF; cdr3_nt: TGTGCCAGCAGTTACTCAGGGCAACAGCCCCAGCATTTT
d_call: NA; clone_size: many; j_call: TRBJ1-5; v_call: TRBV6-2/TRBV6-3; cdr3_aa: CASSYGGRLNQPQHF; cdr3_nt: TGTGCCAGCAGTTACGGGGGGAGGCTGAATCAGCCCCAGCATTTT
d_call: NA; clone_size: many; j_call: TRBJ2-5; v_call: TRBV20-1; cdr3_aa: CSARVPGLQETQYF; cdr3_nt: TGCAGTGCTAGAGTACCGGGACTGCAAGAGACCCAGTACTTC
d_call: TRBD1; clone_size: many; j_call: TRBJ2-5; v_call: TRBV4-1; cdr3_aa: CASSQTGVQQETQYF; cdr3_nt: TGCGCCAGCAGCCAGACAGGGGTCCAACAAGAGACCCAGTACTTC
d_call: NA; clone_size: many; j_call: TRBJ1-2; v_call: TRBV28; cdr3_aa: CASSLAPRRGYTF; cdr3_nt: TGTGCCAGCAGTTTGGCCCCAAGGAGAGGCTACACCTTC
d_call: NA; clone_size: many; j_call: TRBJ1-6; v_call: TRBV2; cdr3_aa: CASKFSGDSPLHF; cdr3_nt: TGTGCCAGCAAATTCTCTGGGGATTCACCCCTCCACTTT
d_call: TRBD2; clone_size: many; j_call: TRBJ2-5; v_call: TRBV11-1; cdr3_aa: CASSLLAGGQPGTQYF; cdr3_nt: TGTGCCAGCAGTCTACTAGCGGGGGGACAACCCGGGACCCAGTACTTC
d_call: TRBD2; clone_size: few; j_call: TRBJ2-5; v_call: TRBV7-3; cdr3_aa: CASSLSASGGQETQYF; cdr3_nt: TGTGCCAGCAGCTTATCGGCTAGCGGGGGCCAAGAGACCCAGTACTTC
d_call: TRBD1; clone_size: few; j_call: TRBJ1-2; v_call: TRBV3-1; cdr3_aa: CASSPTGARSYTF; cdr3_nt: TGTGCCAGCAGCCCAACAGGGGCGAGGAGCTACACCTTC
d_call: NA; clone_size: NA; j_call: TRBJ1-1; v_call: TRBV2; cdr3_aa: CASIRDSVTEAFF; cdr3_nt: TGTGCCAGCATCAGGGATTCGGTCACTGAAGCTTTCTTT
d_call: NA; clone_size: NA; j_call: TRBJ1-5; v_call: TRBV28; cdr3_aa: CASSLWNIRRHNQPQHF; cdr3_nt: TGTGCCAGCAGTTTATGGAATATACGGAGACACAATCAGCCCCAGCATTTT
d_call: NA; clone_size: many; j_call: TRBJ2-2; v_call: TRBV12-3/TRBV12-4; cdr3_aa: CASSLGGYGELFF; cdr3_nt: TGTGCCAGCAGTTTGGGGGGTTACGGGGAGCTGTTTTTT
d_call: NA; clone_size: NA; j_call: TRBJ1-1; v_call: TRBV27; cdr3_aa: CASSFRPPGNTEAFF; cdr3_nt: TGTGCCAGCAGTTTTCGCCCGCCCGGAAACACTGAAGCTTTCTTT
d_call: NA; clone_size: many; j_call: TRBJ2-5; v_call: TRBV7-2; cdr3_aa: CASSLAAGRETQYF; cdr3_nt: TGTGCCAGCAGCTTAGCGGCAGGACGGGAGACCCAGTACTTC
d_call: NA; clone_size: many; j_call: TRBJ1-2; v_call: TRBV19; cdr3_aa: CASSIGHRTTYGYTF; cdr3_nt: TGTGCCAGTAGTATAGGACACAGGACGACCTATGGCTACACCTTC